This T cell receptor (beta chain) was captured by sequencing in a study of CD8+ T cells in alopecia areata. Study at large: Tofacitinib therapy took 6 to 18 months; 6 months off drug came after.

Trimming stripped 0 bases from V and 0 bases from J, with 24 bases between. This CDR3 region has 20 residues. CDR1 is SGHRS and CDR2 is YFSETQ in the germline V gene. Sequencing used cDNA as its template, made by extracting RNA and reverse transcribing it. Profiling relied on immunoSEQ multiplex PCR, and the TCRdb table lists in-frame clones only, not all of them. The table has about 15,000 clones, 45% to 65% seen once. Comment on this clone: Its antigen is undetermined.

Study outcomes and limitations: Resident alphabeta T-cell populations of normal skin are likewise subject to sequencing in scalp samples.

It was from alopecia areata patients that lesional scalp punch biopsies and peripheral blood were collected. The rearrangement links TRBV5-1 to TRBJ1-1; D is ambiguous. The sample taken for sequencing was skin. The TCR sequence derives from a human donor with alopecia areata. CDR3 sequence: CASSLAWQKKNYFMNTEAFF. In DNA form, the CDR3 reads TGCGCCAGCAGCTTGGCTTGGCAGAAAAAGAATTATTTCATGAACACTGAAGCTTTCTTT.